These 26 T cell receptor beta chains were all obtained from the same sample, sequenced in a study of blood T cell repertoires in COVID-19. Clones were sequenced by immunoSEQ multiplex PCR, and TCRdb holds only the in-frame ones, with some missing. The sample lists about 80,000 clones; approximately 88% were seen once. Specimen: peripheral blood. The receptors stem from an older man with acute or convalescent COVID-19.

CDR3 DNA: TGTGCCAGCAGCTCCCGACAGGGTAATTCACCCCTCCACTTT. Translated: CASSSRQGNSPLHF. The chain is built from TRBV7-2 and TRBJ1-6; 7 bases match TRBD1. V was clipped by 4 bases and J by 6 bases; unmatched bases: 3. CDR1 is SGHTA, CDR2 FQGNSA, per germline. The CDR3 is made up of 14 amino acids.

The V call is TRBV28, the J call TRBJ2-7, with 10 bases identical to TRBD1. This CDR3 spans 15 amino acids. From germline, CDR1 is MDHEN and CDR2 SYDVKM. Trimming at V came to 2 bases and at J to 5 bases, leaving 6 bases not matched to a gene. The CDR3 bases are TGTGCCAGCAGTTTAGTAACGGGACAGGGGAACGAGCAGTACTTC. Its translation is CASSLVTGQGNEQYF.

The chain links TRBV19 to TRBJ2-1, with 11 bases aligning to TRBD2. Germline loops: CDR1 LNHDA, CDR2 SQIVND (reference sequence). V dropped 7 bases and J dropped 0; count of bases not matched to a gene: 14. The CDR3 runs 19 residues. CDR3 DNA: TGTGCCAGTACCTCCTTATTAGCGGGAGGGCCCGGCTCCTACAATGAGCAGTTCTTC. Translated, it gives CASTSLLAGGPGSYNEQFF.

This chain joins TRBV28 and TRBJ2-7; TRBD2 agrees at 8 bases. The germline V gene has CDR1 MDHEN and CDR2 SYDVKM. The V gene end was trimmed by 4 bases and the J gene end by 4 bases; junction bases not matched to a gene: 9. The length of the CDR3 is 15 residues. DNA of the CDR3: TGTGCCAGCAGTTCCCCAGCGGGAGTCTTGTACGAGCAGTACTTC. This gives the protein CASSSPAGVLYEQYF. The full variable domain, in which reference TRBV28 and TRBJ2-7 provide the parts outside the CDR3, is DVKVTQSSRYLVKRTGEKVFLECVQDMDHENMFWYRQDPGLGLRLIYFSYDVKMKEKGDIPEGYSVSREKKERFSLILESASTNQTSMYLCASSSPAGVLYEQYFGPGTRLTVT.

This clone was observed once. The genes are TRBV10-3 and TRBJ1-1; TRBD1 aligns across 7 bases. The length of the CDR3 is 14 residues. CDR1 and CDR2 from the germline V gene are ENHRY and SYGVKD. V dropped 2 bases and J dropped 3; count of bases not matched to a gene: 3. The CDR3 bases are TGTGCCATCAGTGAGGGGACAGACTACACTGAAGCTTTCTTT. Translation: CAISEGTDYTEAFF.

The V and J genes are TRBV9 and TRBJ2-7; maybe TRBD2 (7 bases). This CDR3 has 16 residues. V was clipped by 2 bases and J by 5 bases, with 20 bases between them. Germline loops: CDR1 SGDLS, CDR2 YYNGEE. CDR3 in amino acids: CASSVGGAVSINEQYF. The CDR3, as DNA: TGTGCCAGCAGCGTTGGGGGGGCAGTTAGCATCAACGAGCAGTACTTC.

The chain recombines TRBV7-3 with TRBJ2-6; TRBD1 is a possible D gene (7 bases). The CDR3 loop spans 16 amino acids. V lost 5 bases and J lost 1, with 12 bases in between. The germline V gene encodes CDR1 SGHTA and CDR2 FQGTGA. CDR3 amino acids: CASSTQGGSGANVLTF. CDR3 DNA sequence: TGTGCCAGCAGCACCCAGGGGGGTTCTGGGGCCAACGTCCTGACTTTC.

The chain employs TRBV10-3 and TRBJ1-4; no definite D call. CDR3 length equals 18 residues. The germline CDR1 and CDR2 sequences are ENHRY and SYGVKD. V was pared by 0 bases and J by 0 bases, with 14 bases between. The CDR3 loop is CAISESSGVRATNEKLFF. CDR3 nucleotide sequence: TGTGCCATCAGTGAGTCGTCCGGGGTTCGAGCAACTAATGAAAAACTGTTTTTT.

The chain uses TRBV6-5 and TRBJ2-7; the match to TRBD1 covers 9 bases. V was pared by 5 bases and J by 7 bases, with 9 bases of the junction left unmatched. The germline CDR1 and CDR2 sequences are MNHEY and SVGAGI. There are 14 residues in the CDR3. The CDR3 DNA is TGTGCCAGCAGTAGGGGACAGGGCCCGCGGGAGCAGTACTTC. Its translation: CASSRGQGPREQYF.

The V call is TRBV27, the J call TRBJ2-7; 7 bases match TRBD1. The J segment lost 2 bases and the V segment lost 1 base, leaving 5 bases of the junction unmatched. The CDR3 totals 15 residues. Germline V CDR1 and CDR2: MNHEY, SMNVEV (reference sequence). Here the CDR3 reads CASSLYSGQPYEQYF. The CDR3, as DNA: TGTGCCAGCAGTTTATACTCGGGACAGCCCTACGAGCAGTACTTC.

The CDR3 loop is CASRRGTGINYEQYF. CDR3 DNA sequence: TGTGCCAGCAGGAGGGGGACAGGGATTAACTACGAGCAGTACTTC. The rearrangement uses TRBV2 and TRBJ2-7; TRBD1 matches at 9 bases. The CDR3 extends over 15 amino acids. Trimming cost V 6 bases and J 3 bases; bases outside gene matches: 9. Germline V gene lookup returns CDR1 SNHLY and CDR2 FYNNEI.

This clone appeared a single time. The sample holds other DNA sequences that translate to the same CDR3. V is TRBV11-2 and J is TRBJ2-1; 7 bases align to TRBD2. V lost 0 bases, J lost 4 bases, and 3 bases stayed unmatched. This CDR3 has 15 amino acids. The germline V gene encodes CDR1 SGHAT and CDR2 FQNNGV. The CDR3 nucleotides are TGTGCCAGCAGCTTAGAGGGCGGGAGTTACAATGAGCAGTTCTTC. It encodes CASSLEGGSYNEQFF.

This clone was detected a few times. The chain couples TRBV7-8 to TRBJ2-1, with 10 nucleotides matching TRBD2. In germline, CDR1 is SGHVS, CDR2 FQNEAQ. Trimming removed 5 bases from V and 4 bases from J; junction bases left unmatched: 5. This CDR3 is 15 amino acids long. The CDR3 coding sequence is TGTGCCAGCAGCCCTAGCGGGGGCCTATACAATGAGCAGTTCTTC. It specifies CASSPSGGLYNEQFF.

This chain links TRBV18 with TRBJ2-1; TRBD1 agrees at 9 bases. Germline values: CDR1 KGHSH, CDR2 LQKENI. There are 16 residues in the CDR3. V lost 1 base and J lost 7; bases outside the gene matches: 8. The CDR3 DNA is TGTGCCAGCTCACCACTAGGGACAGGGAGCCTTAATGAGCAGTTCTTC. This sequence encodes CASSPLGTGSLNEQFF.

The chain employs TRBV19 and TRBJ2-7; maybe TRBD2 (6 bases). Germline CDR1 LNHDA, CDR2 SQIVND (reference sequence). The CDR3 sequence is 17 residues long. V lost 3 bases and J 8 bases, leaving 26 bases between the germline ends. In nucleotides, the CDR3 is TGTGCCAGTAGTATCCGAGGGGCGGGGTTGGGTGAGAACCAGCAGTACTTC. Protein sequence: CASSIRGAGLGENQQYF.

This chain links TRBV6-6 with TRBJ2-3; TRBD2 aligns across 7 bases. Germline CDR1 is MNHNY and CDR2 is SVGAGI (reference sequence). The V gene end was trimmed by 5 bases and the J gene end by 5 bases; junction bases not matched to a gene: 7. The CDR3 length is 14 residues. Here the CDR3 reads CASSGLSGLDTQYF. The CDR3 DNA reads TGTGCCAGCAGTGGCCTTAGCGGGTTAGATACGCAGTATTTT.

This clone turned up a few times. The chain carries TRBV5-4 and TRBJ1-1; TRBD1 aligns across 8 bases. Losses at the gene ends were 4 bases for V and 1 base for J; bases not matched to a gene: 3. The V gene's germline CDR1 is SGHNT and CDR2 YYREEE (reference sequence). This CDR3 contains 14 residues. CDR3 sequence (DNA): TGTGCCAGCAGCAAAGACAGGGGGAACACTGAAGCTTTCTTT. Translation: CASSKDRGNTEAFF.

V is TRBV6-5 and J is TRBJ1-2; 9 bases map to TRBD1. Germline CDR1 reads MNHEY; CDR2 reads SVGAGI. The CDR3 totals 15 residues. The J segment lost 3 bases and the V segment lost 7 bases, leaving 9 bases of the junction unmatched. The CDR3 reads CASNKQGAGDYGYTF. The CDR3 DNA reads as TGTGCCAGCAACAAACAGGGGGCGGGGGACTATGGCTACACCTTC.

The chain employs TRBV4-3 and TRBJ2-7; TRBD1 agrees at 8 bases. CDR1 is LGHNA and CDR2 is YSLEER in the germline V gene. The V segment lost 0 bases and the J segment 3 bases; nucleotides outside the gene matches: 7. The CDR3 runs 16 residues. CDR3 in DNA: TGCGCCAGCAGCCAAGATCTAGGGGACAGGATCTACGAGCAGTACTTC. It is translated as CASSQDLGDRIYEQYF.

This chain joins TRBV4-3 and TRBJ2-3; 12 bases agree with TRBD2. The CDR3 extends over 17 amino acids. The V segment lost 5 bases and the J segment 1 base; nucleotides outside the gene matches: 7. The germline V gene has CDR1 LGHNA and CDR2 YSLEER. CDR3 nucleotide sequence: TGCGCCAGCAGCATGGGACTAGCGGGCCCTGGCACAGATACGCAGTATTTT. It yields the protein CASSMGLAGPGTDTQYF.

This rearrangement joins TRBV5-1 to TRBJ2-5; 11 bases are a match to TRBD2. Unmatched junction bases numbered 7, after V lost 0 bases and J lost 9 bases. Germline assignment: CDR1 SGHRS and CDR2 YFSETQ. The CDR3 is 15 residues long. The CDR3 nucleotides are TGCGCCAGCAGCTTGGGACTAGCGGGGCTGGGGGCCCAGTACTTC. It translates to CASSLGLAGLGAQYF.

The chain carries TRBV7-6 and TRBJ2-6; the D gene is possibly TRBD2 (7 bases). This CDR3 contains 17 residues. V lost 1 base, J lost 0 bases, and 10 bases lay in between. From germline, CDR1 is SGHVS and CDR2 FNYEAQ. CDR3 region: CASSLGRGPSGANVLTF. CDR3 bases: TGTGCCAGCAGCTTAGGGCGGGGGCCCTCTGGGGCCAACGTCCTGACTTTC.

The chain is built from TRBV28 and TRBJ1-2; D might be TRBD1 (5 bases). The ends were cut back, 6 bases at V and 0 bases at J, with 8 bases in the middle. The CDR3 runs 13 residues. Germline-derived CDR1 and CDR2 are MDHEN and SYDVKM. The CDR3 bases are TGTGCCAGCAGCAAAGGGGCTAACTATGGCTACACCTTC. It is translated as CASSKGANYGYTF.

V is TRBV29-1 and J is TRBJ1-2; the match to TRBD1 covers 12 bases. CDR1 is SQVTM, CDR2 ANQGSEA, per germline. With V trimmed by 6 bases and J by 8 bases, 7 bases remained unmatched. There are 13 residues in the CDR3. The CDR3 DNA reads TGCAGCGTCGTGGGACAGGGGGCGCTGGGCTACACCTTC. It codes for CSVVGQGALGYTF.

This clone was observed a handful of times. This chain connects TRBV5-1 to TRBJ1-4; 9 bases are shared with TRBD1. Germline V CDR1 and CDR2: SGHRS, YFSETQ. The CDR3 spans 14 residues. Trimming at V came to 5 bases and at J to 5 bases, leaving 4 bases not matched to a gene. CDR3 DNA: TGCGCCAGCAGTTATGGGACAGGGAATGAAAAACTGTTTTTT. This encodes CASSYGTGNEKLFF.

This clone appeared once. In nucleotides, the CDR3 is TGTGCCAGCAGTCGGTTCCGGGACTACAGCTATGGCTACACCTTC. Amino acid sequence: CASSRFRDYSYGYTF. The chain uses TRBV6-5 and TRBJ1-2, with a weak D call TRBD1 (5 bases). V lost 5 bases, J lost 4 bases, and 17 bases lay in between. The length of the CDR3 is 15 residues. Germline CDR1 reads MNHEY; CDR2 reads SVGAGI.